Described below is a single T cell receptor beta chain sequence and its context. There is no known antigen for this receptor. Nothing much larger sits one base from this clone, and base qualities are not available. Libraries were prepared through the immunoSEQ multiplex PCR assay. A mixture of 60 forward primers for TCR Vbeta segments and 13 reverse primers for TCR Jbeta segments was used in the multiplex PCR. Amplification of the CDR3 region of rearranged TCR beta genes was performed with a multiplex PCR assay on genomic DNA. Amplified TCR beta libraries were sequenced as 87-base-pair reads on the Illumina HiSeq System. In the authors' own workflow: A later analysis tallied 70 million to 100 million unique TCR beta chains across the 666 repertoires, and approximately 11 million of those chains were shared by two or more donors. Raw reads were error-corrected and collapsed into unique sequences by a nearest-neighbor algorithm in which closely related sequences were merged to remove PCR and sequencing errors. V, D and J gene segments were assigned by aligning CDR3 sequences to IMGT reference sequences. For a sequence to be retained, at least a six-nucleotide match to both a V gene segment and a J gene segment was required. Rearrangements were classified as productive when the CDR3 lacked stop codons and remained in frame with V and J, and all other rearrangements were classified as non-productive. Following IMGT convention, CDR3 was defined as the stretch from the second conserved V-encoded cysteine to the conserved J-encoded phenylalanine. The earlier analysis of about 620 of the donors excluded sequences that lacked an unambiguous match to a single V gene segment. An earlier analysis of 587 of the donors called V segments functional above 56.7% productive rearrangements and segregating when the between-donor standard deviation exceeded 5%. A statistical classification framework was developed to diagnose cytomegalovirus status using the catalog of TCR beta chain sequences. In a later analysis, TCR nucleotide sequences were compared against IMGT/GENE-DB human TR gene sequences so that V and J genes could be assigned. In a later analysis, CDR3 sequences and most-parsimonious VDJ recombination scenarios were assigned using the TCRdist pipeline. A later analysis defined each TCR beta chain by its CDR3 amino acid sequence plus V-gene family, and excluded reads lacking a unique V-gene family. In a later analysis, approximately 640 highly shared, low-generation-probability nucleotide sequences were removed to address suspected cross-contamination and a sequencing artifact. For each public chain, a later analysis derived a clonal expansion index from normalized ranks of inferred template counts within each repertoire. A later analysis computed generation probabilities with a VDJ recombination model fitted to out-of-frame rearrangements, and checked the results against IGoR. In a later analysis, hypergeometric tests were used to score TCR-TCR, TCR-HLA and TCR-CMV co-occurrence, with a repertoire-size bias correction applied to TCR pairs. False discovery rates were estimated in a later analysis by permuting HLA or CMV assignments 20 times. In a later analysis, co-occurring TCRs were grouped using DBSCAN, and TCRdist sequence similarity was added for clustering within HLA-allele-positive subsets. Repertoires with fewer than 30,000 or more than 120,000 public chains were left out of co-occurrence clustering, as were a handful of repertoires with anomalous nucleotide sharing. TCRdb stores this immuneACCESS table with in-frame sequences only. Part of the clones is absent; in the studies checked, under half of the shortfall reflects unresolved V genes, and no reason is known for the rest. The V and J calls and clone size come from that table; D and trimming were worked out from the DNA. This sample lists some 170,000 clones; around four fifths were detected once. The ten largest clonotypes hold roughly 9.3% of the sample.

The source of the sample is a study of cytomegalovirus exposure and HLA in healthy donors (dated by TCRdb to the late 2010s). Study-wide context: According to an earlier analysis of a few hundred of the donors, about 170 million T cells yielded 117 million unique TCR beta sequences and roughly 280 Gb of sequence data. An early release that covered about 600 HLA-typed donors contained 300 to 350 gigabases of sequencing data and approximately 85 million unique TCR sequences. Of the roughly 400 genotyped donors, less than 90% were placed in the genetic ancestry cluster associated with self-reported Caucasian donors. The study aimed to test whether signatures of past pathogen exposure could be identified by cataloging public T cell receptors. The study used immunosequencing to profile the T cell repertoires of approximately 690 subjects and linked those repertoires to cytomegalovirus serostatus. Along with the approximately 700-subject first cohort, a separate validation cohort of over 90 different subjects was used. High-throughput TCR immunosequencing, statistical association of individual TCRs with disease status, and machine learning were combined to predict cytomegalovirus infection status. A later analysis re-analyzed previously published TCR beta repertoires from 500 to 700 donors and added high-resolution HLA genotyping to study TCR occurrence patterns. Rather than drawing on any new phenotypic data, the later analysis identified candidate immune exposures from TCR beta sequences and the way those sequences occurred across donors. An earlier analysis of approximately 630 of the donors applied high-throughput TCR beta sequencing to assess whether each TCR beta V gene segment acted as functional or pseudogenic. Donor age, sex, ethnicity and CMV serostatus were collected together with the repertoire data. A later genetic analysis used genome-wide SNP genotypes for about three fifths of the 666 donors, treating that subset as a discovery cohort. All discovery cohort repertoires had been generated using a single sequencing platform. HLA typing included class I and class II loci at four-digit resolution. The number of donors typed differed by locus, with about 620-630 for A, B, C, DRB1 and DQB1, 522 for DQA1, approximately 580 for DPA1, and over 400 for DPB1. Because of strong linkage in the cohort, roughly five DR-DQ haplotypes were treated as single units for association and clustering. Among about 360 genotyped donors of the cohort, an average of approximately 240,000 unique TCR beta nucleotide sequences were sequenced per donor, 15% to 20% of them non-productive.

CDR1 and CDR2, looked up from the germline V gene, are SGHDT and YYEEEE. Counted from cysteine to phenylalanine, this CDR3 has 12 amino acids. Only CDR3 DNA is held: 36 bases, read in frame from base 1. What the work shows at the level of the full study, not this receptor alone: V-gene and J-gene trimming of TCR beta chains was associated with a missense DCLRE1C variant in a later genetic analysis, and the association was replicated in an independent cohort. An earlier analysis of approximately 600 of the donors showed that most TCR beta V segments appeared in productive rearrangements either about 90% or about 30% of the time, which broadly matched IMGT annotations. According to a later genetic analysis, donors in an Asian-associated ancestry cluster had fewer N-insertions in productive TCRs than the approximately 650-donor mean. Compared with equally common non-associated chains, HLA-associated TCR beta chains in a later analysis were more clonally expanded and had lower generation probabilities. The study listed 164 TCR beta chains as associated with cytomegalovirus. The cohort was sequenced for TCR beta chains only, and without alpha or paired-chain data the features that could be detected were limited. In a later analysis, the rate of TCR association differed among HLA loci, with DRB1 alleles having the most associated TCRs and HLA-C alleles having the fewest. Assigning TCR associations to individual alleles was difficult when HLA alleles, especially DR and DQ, strongly co-occurred. In both the original and validation cohorts, the classifier was reported to diagnose cytomegalovirus status with high specificity and sensitivity. Because counts were too low, seventeen rarely observed V segments, including chromosome 9 orphons, were excluded from the earlier analysis of 587 of the donors. A further reported finding was that TCR beta sequences accurately predicted the HLA-A and HLA-B alleles for most subjects in the first cohort. Specific HLA alleles were associated with over 15,000 TCR beta sequences at a false discovery rate of 0.05 in a later analysis. Three of the identified cytomegalovirus-associated TCR beta chains were confirmed in vitro to be specific for cytomegalovirus antigens. Because some donors lacked HLA typing at each locus, the association tests relied only on the typed subset. Most TCR sequences were observed very rarely across donors, whereas some public TCRs were present in many individuals. The presence/absence analyses assumed that sequencing depth was roughly uniform across donors, and that assumption may not be true. A cluster of highly shared sequence variants was judged likely to represent a technical artifact of the sequencing pipeline. Correlated functional status among segregating V segments might reflect linkage disequilibrium, but an unknown experimental factor could not be ruled out. Most CMV-associated TCR beta chains appeared to be HLA-restricted in a later analysis, and the HLA associations seemed to be driven largely by CMV exposure. According to a later analysis, parvovirus B19, influenza, CMV and Epstein-Barr virus appeared linked to several top co-occurrence clusters. It was suggested by the authors that the approach could potentially be generalized to other disease states and immunological phenotypes. Some IMGT-functional V segments, including TRBV6-2 and TRBV6-3, could not be distinguished by the 87-base-pair reads and were therefore excluded. CMV serostatus was the only immune exposure information available for the cohort.

The cohort was made up of about 670 healthy bone marrow donors. All cohort members were sampled while nominally healthy, although unrecorded immune exposures were likely present. The donor tested CMV seropositive and was one of the 289 seropositive cohort members. Every donor gave a peripheral blood sample, and the peripheral blood mononuclear cells from that sample were used for TCR beta sequencing. The Qiagen DNeasy Blood Extraction Kit was used to extract genomic DNA from the blood cell samples. The source material was PBMCs. The chain links TRBV5-6 with TRBJ2-5; TRBD1 lines up with 7 middle nucleotides. Near its end, the DNA agrees better with TRBJ2-7, so the J call may be wrong. The receptor comes from a man between 18 and 29 years old in good health and CMV-seropositive. This receptor carries the CDR3 CASSTGTDEQYF. DNA sequence: TGTGCCAGCAGCACCGGGACAGACGAGCAGTACTTC.